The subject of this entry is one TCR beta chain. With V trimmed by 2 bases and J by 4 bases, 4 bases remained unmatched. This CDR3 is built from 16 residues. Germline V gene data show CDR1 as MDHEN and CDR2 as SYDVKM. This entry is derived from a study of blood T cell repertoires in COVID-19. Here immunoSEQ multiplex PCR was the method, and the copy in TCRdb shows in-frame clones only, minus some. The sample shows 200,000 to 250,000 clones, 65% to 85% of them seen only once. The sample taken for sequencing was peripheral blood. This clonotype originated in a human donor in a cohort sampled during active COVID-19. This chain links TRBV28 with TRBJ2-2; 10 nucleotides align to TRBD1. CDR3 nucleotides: TGTGCCAGCAGTTTAGAGACAGGGGGCCGCACCGGGGAGCTGTTTTTT. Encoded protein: CASSLETGGRTGELFF.